These T cell receptor beta chains were read from a single sample in a study of T cell repertoires in cytomegalovirus infection. TCRdb called the reads again in MiXCR, with one record for every CDR3 protein. This table holds more than 300,000 distinct CDR3 sequences, roughly a third found once. No cognate antigen is known for these TCRs. The specimen comprised cultured PBMCs, sampled from culture after CMV antigen stimulation. These receptors were collected from a human donor in good health (CMV status not recorded). Some clones in this sample may be carry-over from other donors' samples. CDR3s include the opening cysteine and the closing phenylalanine or tryptophan. A D gene is named only where the DNA matches it firmly. Not every row has a clone size; where given, it reads once, few, many or a size class.

TRBD1	TRBV28	TRBJ1-4	few	CASSSPGTGSEKLFF
TRBD2	TRBV19	TRBJ2-3	many	CASRSGRLAGEDTQYF
TRBD2	TRBV6-5	TRBJ2-4	-	CASSYSIRLAGHLAKNIQYF
TRBD2	TRBV6-5	TRBJ2-3	-	CASSYGRLAGEHGPAQYF
TRBD2	TRBV11-2	TRBJ2-1	few	CASSSWLAGEDEQFF
TRBD2	TRBV25-1	TRBJ2-5	-	CASSGHLAGVETQYF
TRBD1	TRBV6-5	TRBJ1-3	-	CASSPTGGEIGNTIYF
-	TRBV4-1	TRBJ1-2	few	CASSQPQGVGYTF
TRBD1	TRBV5-1	TRBJ2-6	-	CASSPRQGAGANVLTF
-	TRBV5-1	TRBJ1-1	once	CASSLGQKTEAFF
TRBD2	TRBV28	TRBJ2-3	once	CASSPQTSGTTDTQYF
-	TRBV27	TRBJ2-3	few	CASSRGTVTSTDTQYF
TRBD1	TRBV5-3	TRBJ2-5	-	CASSLAGQGSGTQYF
TRBD1	TRBV27	TRBJ1-1	-	CASSLLPGQGMNTEAFF